This T cell receptor (beta chain) was found in a study of CD8 T cells in Susac syndrome (dated by TCRdb to about 2019). For context, the study as a whole: Among the Susac syndrome patients who were sequenced, clinically active disease was present in about six and clinical remission was observed in roughly 8. At blood withdrawal, Susac syndrome patients were either therapy-naive, taking corticosteroids (in some cases with IVIg as well), or taking IVIg alone. Whether CD8+ T cell activation and differentiation in Susac syndrome was antigen driven was tested using repertoire sequencing.

Of note for this clonotype: Its antigen specificity is not known. Base qualities are not at hand, and no much larger clone is one base apart.

Broad study findings and their caveats: The study acknowledged that relatively few individuals were included in the TCR sequencing and HLA analysis. In the CD4+ T cell repertoire of Susac syndrome patients, clonal expansion was not detected.

Deletion took 3 bases off V and 13 bases off J, with a span of 4 bases between the germline ends. Counted from cysteine to phenylalanine, this CDR3 has 8 amino acids. Here the CDR3 DNA is all that survives: 24 bases in frame from base 1. According to the germline V gene, CDR1 reads SQVTM and CDR2 reads ANQGSEA. RNA was extracted using the RNeasy kit, and roughly 0.45 to 1 microgram was reverse transcribed with random hexamers. The immunoSEQ multiplex PCR assay, which covers 54 Vbeta and 13 Jbeta segments, was used to amplify TCR beta CDR3 regions. Bias from PCR amplification was corrected by using a synthetic template baseline for primer optimization and for computational correction. On the study's bioinformatics: Only productive sequences were kept, with reads annotated to V, D and J genes according to IMGT and analyzed in immunoSEQ Analyzer. Clonality was calculated as one minus the Shannon entropy normalized by log2 of the number of productive unique sequences. For each patient and control, public and private clones were evaluated within the 100 most prevalent clones. Clones were defined as Susac-specific if absent from the healthy and MS cohorts, from around 1,100 published viral clones and from other ImmuneACCESS disease sequences. TCRdb trimmed public reads at Q25 via fastp, called clones via MiXCR and kept in-frame beta chains. One record per CDR3 amino acid sequence lists the most common genes and DNA. These V and J calls are TCRdb output, not the study's own analysis. In all, the sample holds some 150,000 distinct CDR3 sequences, and about 95% of those were seen once. The ten largest account for roughly 0.15% of the sample.

High-throughput TCR beta sequencing profiled peripheral blood CD8+ and CD4+ T cells from healthy donors, Susac syndrome patients and multiple sclerosis patients. The Susac syndrome patients fulfilled recently defined diagnostic criteria for either definite or probable disease. CD8+ TEMRA cells were enriched by FACS, while bulk CD8+ and CD4+ T cells were purified by magnetic negative isolation. Blood was drawn into EDTA tubes, processed within 24 hours, and PBMCs were isolated by density gradient centrifugation. PBMCs intended for TCR sequencing were cryopreserved in liquid nitrogen and were subsequently thawed in a 37 degrees C water bath. The sorted or isolated CD4+, CD8+ and CD8+ TEMRA cells reached a purity of at least 90%.

Sequences were obtained from CD4+ T cells from PBMCs. This clonotype was sampled from a human donor with Susac syndrome. This chain is built from TRBV29-1 and TRBJ2-1; the D gene lacks a confident call. Here is the DNA: TGCAGCGTTGACGGACAGTTCTTC. The encoded protein is CSVDGQFF.